The clone carrying this T cell receptor beta chain has only a few counts. Its specificity is not known. This record belongs to a study of response to subunit inactivated influenza vaccine. A single record per CDR3 protein comes from TCRdb applying MiXCR to the RT-PCR reads. The table shows about 170,000 distinct CDR3 sequences, with around 12% occurring only once. Points from the study as a whole: The study's authors posited that every seasonal influenza vaccination enlists few new T cells.

CDR3 length equals 19 residues. Germline lookup yields CDR1 MDHEN and CDR2 SYDVKM. V lost 1 base and J lost 2; bases outside the gene matches: 14. This sample was also put to use in a study of T cells expressing NK-cell markers. Per that study: Scientists made TCR beta cDNA using 5'RACE template switching with UMIs. Sorted CD3+CD56+NKG2C+, CD3+CD56+NKG2C- and CD3+CD56-NKG2C+ T cells supplied TCR beta repertoires. Out of eight donors sequenced, seven tested HCMV-seropositive and the remaining one seronegative. Of CD8+ T cells, about 1.0-8% belonged to dominant NKG2C+ clonotypes in several donors.

Sequencing was performed on CD8+ T cells sorted from PBMCs, taken 11 to 12 days after vaccination. The TCR comes from a middle-aged man who received an inactivated influenza vaccine. V and J are TRBV28 and TRBJ2-1; 7 nucleotides agree with TRBD2. The CDR3 sequence is CASSLYTGGWGDTYNEQFF. DNA for the CDR3: TGTGCCAGCAGTTTATATACGGGAGGTTGGGGTGATACCTACAATGAGCAGTTCTTC. The full variable domain, with the rest looked up from reference TRBV28 and TRBJ2-1, is DVKVTQSSRYLVKRTGEKVFLECVQDMDHENMFWYRQDPGLGLRLIYFSYDVKMKEKGDIPEGYSVSREKKERFSLILESASTNQTSMYLCASSLYTGGWGDTYNEQFFGPGTRLTVL.